The 27 T cell receptor beta chains in this list originate from one sample, sequenced in a study of spatial heterogeneity in lung cancer. The study, taken as a whole, reports: Expanded alpha and beta TCR counts within tumors tracked tumor mutation counts.

Time point specified: sample taken at primary tumor resection. MiXCR, applied by TCRdb to the 5' RACE reads, yields one record per CDR3 protein. In the table there are roughly 9,800 distinct CDR3 sequences, about 11% of which are singletons. No cognate antigen is known for these TCRs. This sample comprised lung tumor tissue, obtained at surgery. Receptors were obtained from a female donor with early-stage non-small cell lung cancer.

The chain has TRBV20-1 and TRBJ2-7; 13 positions agree with TRBD2. The CDR3 consists of 15 residues. Germline CDR1 reads DFQATT; CDR2 reads SNEGSKA (reference sequence). V lost 2 bases to trimming and J lost 2 bases; unmatched junction nucleotides: 3. CDR3: CSARRTSGSPYEQYF. CDR3 coding DNA: TGCAGTGCTAGAAGGACTAGCGGGAGCCCCTACGAGCAGTACTTC.

This clonotype showed up just a few times. This chain links TRBV7-3 with TRBJ1-3; possible D gene TRBD1, 5 bases. This CDR3 is built from 16 residues. With 5 bases removed from V and 4 bases from J, the gap between germline ends came to 18 bases. Germline V lookup: CDR1 SGHTA, CDR2 FQGTGA. This chain's CDR3 is CASSTLRQFLGNTIYF. Written as DNA, the CDR3 is TGTGCCAGCAGCACCCTAAGACAGTTTCTAGGAAACACCATATATTTT.

The CDR3 DNA sequence: TGTGCCTGCGGGCCTCCTAATGAAAAACTGTTTTTT. It codes for CACGPPNEKLFF. The chain joins TRBV30 to TRBJ1-4; D not certain. Trimming pared 6 bases from V and 3 bases from J, leaving 8 bases between. This CDR3 contains 12 residues. The germline V gene has CDR1 GTSNPN and CDR2 SVGIG (reference sequence).

A few counts support this clonotype. The rearrangement links TRBV6-2 or TRBV6-3 to TRBJ2-3; 12 bases align to TRBD2. The J segment lost 4 bases and the V segment lost 5 bases, leaving 4 bases of the junction unmatched. This CDR3 comprises 15 residues. Germline V lookup: CDR1 MNHEY, CDR2 SVGEGT. CDR3: CASSQGLAGPDTQYF. For the CDR3, the DNA is TGTGCCAGCAGTCAGGGACTAGCGGGTCCAGATACGCAGTATTTT.

There are many counts of this clonotype. The genes are TRBV5-5 and TRBJ1-5; D may be TRBD1 (5 bases). The V end was cut by 0 bases, the J end by 6 bases, with 10 bases between. This CDR3 is 14 amino acids long. Germline lookup yields CDR1 SGHKS and CDR2 YYEKEE (reference sequence). CDR3 nucleotide sequence: TGTGCCAGCAGCTTGGTTCAGGGTGGTCAGCCCCAGCATTTT. This gives the protein CASSLVQGGQPQHF. Using reference TRBV5-5 and TRBJ1-5 for the parts outside the CDR3, the full variable domain is DAGVTQSPTHLIKTRGQQVTLRCSPISGHKSVSWYQQVLGQGPQFIFQYYEKEERGRGNFPDRFSARQFPNYSSELNVNALLLGDSALYLCASSLVQGGQPQHFGDGTRLSIL.

This clonotype was observed at least ten times. The chain has TRBV27 and TRBJ1-1, with D possibly matching TRBD1 (5 bases). The ends were cut back, 3 bases at V and 4 bases at J, with 18 bases in the middle. CDR1 and CDR2 from the germline V gene are MNHEY and SMNVEV (reference sequence). This CDR3 contains 16 residues. The CDR3 coding sequence is TGTGCCAGCAGTTTCTCGACCCGAATTAGGGGCACTGAAGCTTTCTTT. It encodes CASSFSTRIRGTEAFF.

This clonotype was picked up many times. The chain combines TRBV29-1 with TRBJ1-4; 8 bases align to TRBD1. Per the germline V gene, CDR1 is SQVTM and CDR2 is ANQGSEA. There are 13 residues in the CDR3. J was trimmed by 8 bases and V by 3 bases; bases with no gene match: 5. The CDR3 DNA is TGCAGCGTTGAGACAGGGGAAGGCGAAAAACTGTTTTTT. The encoded protein is CSVETGEGEKLFF.

V is TRBV10-2 and J is TRBJ2-1; 9 positions agree with TRBD2. Germline V gene data show CDR1 as WSHSY and CDR2 as SAAADI. The CDR3 sequence is 14 residues long. V dropped 7 bases and J dropped 6; count of bases not matched to a gene: 7. The CDR3: CASIIAGVFNEQFF. CDR3 DNA sequence: TGCGCCAGCATTATAGCGGGAGTTTTCAATGAGCAGTTCTTC.

This clonotype occurred many times. The chain combines TRBV7-2 with TRBJ1-3; 7 nucleotides agree with TRBD1. The germline gives CDR1 SGHTA, CDR2 FQGNSA. V shed 4 bases and J 0 bases; nucleotides not matched to a gene: 6. This CDR3 comprises 16 residues. Here the CDR3 DNA reads TGTGCCAGCAGCTCTCCGGGACAGCGCTCTGGAAACACCATATATTTT. Translation gives CASSSPGQRSGNTIYF. Combining the CDR3 with reference TRBV7-2 and TRBJ1-3 gives the whole variable domain GAGVSQSPSNKVTEKGKDVELRCDPISGHTALYWYRQSLGQGLEFLIYFQGNSAPDKSGLPSDRFSAERTGGSVSTLTIQRTQQEDSAVYLCASSSPGQRSGNTIYFGEGSWLTVV.

The chain recombines TRBV19 with TRBJ2-7; weak D call: TRBD1 (6 bases). V lost 1 base and J lost 6, with 13 bases in between. Per germline, CDR1 LNHDA and CDR2 SQIVND (reference sequence). The CDR3 extends over 14 amino acids. The CDR3 protein is CASSIGTDLSEQYF. As DNA, the CDR3 is TGTGCCAGTAGTATAGGGACAGACCTCTCCGAGCAGTACTTC. Drawing the rest from reference TRBV19 and TRBJ2-7, the complete variable domain is DGGITQSPKYLFRKEGQNVTLSCEQNLNHDAMYWYRQDPGQGLRLIYYSQIVNDFQKGDIAEGYSVSREKKESFPLTVTSAQKNPTAFYLCASSIGTDLSEQYFGPGTRLTVT.

In its sample, this clonotype was seen a few times. The J gene is TRBJ2-3, the V gene TRBV20-1, with no clear D. The CDR3 has 12 amino acids. Trimming cost V 6 bases and J 1 base, with 8 bases left between them. From germline, CDR1 is DFQATT and CDR2 SNEGSKA (reference sequence). CDR3 region: CSAYWGTDTQYF. In nucleotides, the CDR3 is TGCAGTGCGTACTGGGGCACAGATACGCAGTATTTT.

In its sample, this clonotype ranks as large. V usage is TRBV5-4 and J usage is TRBJ2-7, with 7 bases that match TRBD1. After removal of 3 bases from V and 3 bases from J, the junction contained 6 bases not matched to a gene. In germline, CDR1 is SGHNT, CDR2 YYREEE (reference sequence). This CDR3 is 14 amino acids long. CDR3 DNA sequence: TGTGCCAGCAGCTCAAGGACAGGAAGCTACGAGCAGTACTTC. Translating gives CASSSRTGSYEQYF.

This clonotype was counted many times. This rearrangement joins TRBV5-1 to TRBJ2-3, with D unresolved. The CDR3 is 12 amino acids. V lost 4 bases and J 2 bases, leaving 5 bases between the germline ends. CDR1 and CDR2 from the germline V gene are SGHRS and YFSETQ. Written as DNA, the CDR3 is TGCGCCAGCAGCAATGTCACAGATACGCAGTATTTT. Translation gives CASSNVTDTQYF. Using reference TRBV5-1 and TRBJ2-3 for the parts outside the CDR3, the full variable domain is KAGVTQTPRYLIKTRGQQVTLSCSPISGHRSVSWYQQTPGQGLQFLFEYFSETQRNKGNFPGRFSGRQFSNSRSEMNVSTLELGDSALYLCASSNVTDTQYFGPGTRLTVL.

In its sample, this clonotype ranks as medium-sized (0.01 to 0.1%). The chain has TRBV9 and TRBJ2-5; possibly TRBD1 for D (6 bases). Deletions cut 3 bases from V and 5 bases from J, with 14 bases between. Germline values: CDR1 SGDLS, CDR2 YYNGEE. The CDR3 has 14 amino acids. Here the CDR3 DNA reads TGTGCCAGCAGCGCCGAGGACAGATACGAGACCCAGTACTTC. Protein sequence: CASSAEDRYETQYF.

This clonotype was found a few times. The chain employs TRBV6-5 and TRBJ1-2; D is perhaps TRBD1 (6 bases). The CDR3 contains 13 residues. V lost 2 bases and J lost 3, with 7 bases in between. CDR1 is MNHEY and CDR2 is SVGAGI in the germline V gene. CDR3 nucleotide sequence: TGTGCCAGCAGTTACCGGACAGACTATGGCTACACCTTC. It is translated as CASSYRTDYGYTF.

This clonotype was seen many times. This rearrangement joins TRBV15 to TRBJ1-4; unclear D gene. This CDR3 spans 15 amino acids. Germline CDR1 is LNHNV and CDR2 is YYDKDF (reference sequence). Deletions cut 0 bases from V and 5 bases from J, with 10 bases between. The CDR3 loop reads CATSREGGRNEKLFF. In DNA form, the CDR3 reads TGTGCCACCAGCAGAGAAGGCGGGCGGAATGAAAAACTGTTTTTT.

This clonotype was counted ten times or more. The chain joins TRBV20-1 to TRBJ2-2, with D unresolved. Germline V gene sequence: CDR1 DFQATT, CDR2 SNEGSKA (reference sequence). V gave up 3 bases and J gave up 10 bases, with 9 bases separating them. The CDR3 has 11 amino acids. CDR3 sequence (DNA): TGCAGTGCTAGGAGGCGAGAGGAGCTGTTTTTT. Protein: CSARRREELFF.

This clonotype was found many times. CDR3 bases: TGTGCCACCAGTGACAGACAGGGGGAGAATCAGCCCCAGCATTTT. This sequence encodes CATSDRQGENQPQHF. V and J are TRBV24-1 and TRBJ1-5; 9 bases fit TRBD1. CDR3 length: 15 residues. Germline lookup yields CDR1 KGHDR and CDR2 SFDVKD. J gave up 4 bases and V 4 bases, and 4 bases lay outside the gene matches.

This clonotype has a count of ten or more. This chain connects TRBV12-3 or TRBV12-4 to TRBJ1-1, with a possible D match to TRBD1 (6 bases). The CDR3 has 14 amino acids. With 1 base removed from V and 5 bases from J, the gap between germline ends came to 11 bases. DNA for the CDR3: TGTGCCAGCAGTTTAGGTTGGGGGGCTACTGAAGCTTTCTTT. It yields the protein CASSLGWGATEAFF.

This clonotype was detected many times. The genes are TRBV7-9 and TRBJ2-3, with 7 bases that match TRBD1. The V gene's germline CDR1 is SEHNR and CDR2 FQNEAQ (reference sequence). The J segment lost 1 base and the V segment lost 4 bases, leaving 5 bases of the junction unmatched. CDR3 length: 15 residues. Here the CDR3 reads CASSSGQWGTDTQYF. The CDR3 coding sequence is TGTGCCAGCAGCTCGGGACAGTGGGGCACAGATACGCAGTATTTT.

This clonotype was seen a handful of times. The genes are TRBV2 and TRBJ2-3; TRBD1 is a possible D gene (5 bases). Germline lookup yields CDR1 SNHLY and CDR2 FYNNEI. Trimming left V 3 bases short and J 2 bases short, with 9 bases between. This CDR3 comprises 14 residues. Written as DNA, the CDR3 is TGTGCCAGCAGTGAGCAGGGTCCCACAGATACGCAGTATTTT. Its protein is CASSEQGPTDTQYF.

CDR3 bases: TGTGCCAGCAGTTTATTTTGGGGGTCCTCCTACGAGCAGTACTTC. As protein: CASSLFWGSSYEQYF. The V call is TRBV28, the J call TRBJ2-7, with D perhaps matching TRBD1 or TRBD2 (5 bases each). Germline V CDR1 and CDR2: MDHEN, SYDVKM. This CDR3 spans 15 amino acids. V was clipped by 1 base and J by 0 bases, with 10 bases between them.

The rearrangement uses TRBV2 and TRBJ1-3, with TRBD1 as a possible D gene (5 bases). This CDR3 contains 17 residues. V was shortened by 7 bases and J by 4 bases, with 23 bases between the two germline ends. Germline assignment: CDR1 SNHLY and CDR2 FYNNEI. DNA of the CDR3: TGTGCCAGCACCTCTCAGGGCAGGGCTCTGACAGGAAACACCATATATTTT. This gives the protein CASTSQGRALTGNTIYF.

The rearrangement uses TRBV20-1 and TRBJ1-6; D may be TRBD1 (6 bases). The CDR3 runs 16 residues. Deletions cut 3 bases from V and 7 bases from J, with 19 bases between. In germline, CDR1 is DFQATT, CDR2 SNEGSKA (reference sequence). The CDR3 region is CSARRGVQGRNSPLHF. The CDR3 DNA reads TGCAGTGCTAGGAGGGGGGTACAGGGAAGAAATTCACCCCTCCACTTT.

There are a few counts of this clonotype. The chain links TRBV11-2 to TRBJ2-6; possible D gene TRBD1, 6 bases. Trimming cost V 4 bases and J 0 bases, with 19 bases left between them. Germline values: CDR1 SGHAT, CDR2 FQNNGV. The CDR3 has 19 residues. CDR3 sequence (DNA): TGTGCCAGCAGCTCACAGGGATATGTGGCAGGCTCTGGGGCCAACGTCCTGACTTTC. Residues: CASSSQGYVAGSGANVLTF.

This clonotype was counted at least ten times. This chain uses TRBV6-5 with TRBJ1-1; D gene uncertain. Germline CDR1 reads MNHEY; CDR2 reads SVGAGI. The length of the CDR3 is 13 residues. V shed 8 bases and J shed 0 bases, with 10 bases lying between them. The CDR3 is CASQTAMNTEAFF. CDR3 bases: TGTGCCAGCCAGACCGCCATGAACACTGAAGCTTTCTTT.

This clonotype was picked up many times. The V gene is TRBV28, the J gene TRBJ1-5, with TRBD1 identical over 7 bases. V lost 2 bases, J lost 7 bases, and 5 bases stayed unmatched. The CDR3 length is 14 residues. CDR1 is MDHEN and CDR2 is SYDVKM in the germline V gene. The CDR3 sequence is CASSLGTAQQPQHF. CDR3 nucleotides: TGTGCCAGCAGTTTAGGGACAGCCCAACAGCCCCAGCATTTT.